The 5 T cell receptor beta chains below were found in one sample sequenced in a study of spatial heterogeneity in lung cancer (dated by TCRdb to about 2019). Points the paper makes about the study in general: The number of expanded intratumoral alpha and beta TCRs correlated with the tumor nonsynonymous mutation count.

Read against the paper, the sample's time point label means: sample taken at primary tumor resection. No antigen is known for these receptors. Library preparation was by 5' RACE. These reads were obtained on a NextSeq 500. TCRdb reprocessed the public reads (quality trimming at Q25 with fastp, clone calling with MiXCR) and kept in-frame beta chains. CDR3 protein duplicates are merged, each entry listing the most common genes and DNA. The sample includes roughly 20,000 distinct CDR3 sequences, with 2.5% to 3% observed a single time. The ten largest clones take up around 7.7% of the sample. Source: lung tumor tissue, taken at surgery. These receptors all stem from a male donor with early-stage non-small cell lung cancer.

This clonotype appeared many times. The chain links TRBV11-2 to TRBJ1-2, with D perhaps matching TRBD1 (6 bases). The ends were cut back, 4 bases at V and 3 bases at J, with 9 bases in the middle. The germline V gene has CDR1 SGHAT and CDR2 FQNNGV. The CDR3 runs to 13 residues. The DNA for the CDR3 is TGTGCCAGCAGCTCTACAGGGTACTATGGCTACACCTTC. As protein: CASSSTGYYGYTF.

In its sample, this clonotype was seen many times. The rearrangement joins TRBV14 to TRBJ2-1; D is uncertain. V gave up 2 bases and J gave up 1 base, with 9 bases separating them. The CDR3 runs 15 residues. Per the germline V gene, CDR1 is SGHDN and CDR2 is FVKESK. The CDR3 nucleotides read TGTGCCAGCAGCCAAACCGGGTATTCCTACAATGAGCAGTTCTTC. Protein product: CASSQTGYSYNEQFF.

This clonotype was counted ten times or more. J is TRBJ1-6 and V is TRBV10-3; D might be TRBD1 (5 bases). The V and J ends lost 2 bases and 5 bases respectively, with 7 bases between them. Germline CDR1 reads ENHRY; CDR2 reads SYGVKD. This CDR3 contains 14 residues. The chain's CDR3 is CAISEEGNNSPLHF. CDR3 coding DNA: TGTGCCATCAGTGAGGAGGGGAATAATTCACCCCTCCACTTT.

This clonotype was recorded at least ten times. The rearrangement joins TRBV27 to TRBJ2-1; no clear D gene. Trimming stripped 3 bases from V and 3 bases from J, with 6 bases between. The CDR3 spans 13 residues. CDR1 is MNHEY, CDR2 SMNVEV, per germline (reference sequence). CDR3 loop: CASSLDGYNEQFF. The DNA of the CDR3 is TGTGCCAGCAGTTTGGACGGCTACAATGAGCAGTTCTTC.

This clonotype appeared many times. The genes are TRBV27 and TRBJ2-5; no clear D gene. The CDR3 sequence is 13 residues long. Germline CDR1 MNHEY, CDR2 SMNVEV (reference sequence). Trimming cost V 3 bases and J 3 bases, with 8 bases left between them. The CDR3 loop is CASSFLYEETQYF. The DNA of the CDR3 is TGTGCCAGCAGTTTTCTGTACGAAGAGACCCAGTACTTC.